This record looks at one TCR beta chain sequence and its context. This sample is drawn from a study of T cell responses to AZD1222 COVID-19 vaccine. TCRdb keeps only in-frame clones here, not all; method: immunoSEQ multiplex PCR. The table lists about 150,000 clones, 90% to 95% of them singletons. The CDR3 has 12 residues. In germline, CDR1 is SGHKS, CDR2 YYEKEE (reference sequence). V was pared by 4 bases and J by 3 bases, with 7 bases between. The sequence came from an adult who received the AZD1222 COVID-19 vaccine. The genes are TRBV5-5 and TRBJ1-2; D remains ambiguous. The sequences come from peripheral blood, collected 28 days after the second AZD1222 dose. DNA for the CDR3: TGTGCCAGCAGCCCCGAATACTATGGCTACACCTTC. Translating it yields CASSPEYYGYTF. The variable domain in full, completed from reference TRBV5-5 and TRBJ1-2, reads DAGVTQSPTHLIKTRGQQVTLRCSPISGHKSVSWYQQVLGQGPQFIFQYYEKEERGRGNFPDRFSARQFPNYSSELNVNALLLGDSALYLCASSPEYYGYTFGSGTRLTVV.